This is a list of T cell receptor beta chains from one sample in a study of vaccination effects on CD4 cells after COVID-19. Clones were sequenced by immunoSEQ multiplex PCR, and TCRdb holds only the in-frame ones, with some missing. Found here are tens of thousands of clones, 65% of them singletons; the top ten hold 8% to 10%. Antigens of these TCRs are unknown. The source material was CD4+ T cells from PBMCs cultured without peptide, sampled before COVID-19 vaccination. The receptor source for this set is a human donor who received a COVID-19 vaccine. CDR3s include the opening cysteine and the closing phenylalanine or tryptophan. The order of the fields is V gene, D gene, J gene, clone size, CDR3 DNA, CDR3 protein. The D gene is left open where the match is weak. Clone size is given for some rows only: seen once, a few or many times, or a class if the clone is expanded.

TRBV6-6,TRBD1,TRBJ1-1,few,TGTGCCAGCAGGATAGACAGGGGGCGCGACACTGAAGCTTTCTTT,CASRIDRGRDTEAFF
TRBV6-2/TRBV6-3,TRBD2,TRBJ2-7,-,TGTGCCAGCAGTTACACAAATAGCGGGGTCACGTACGAGCAGTACTTC,CASSYTNSGVTYEQYF
TRBV5-1,-,TRBJ2-3,-,TGCGCCAGCCTGCAGGGGTCCGCCACAGATACGCAGTATTTT,CASLQGSATDTQYF
TRBV5-1,-,TRBJ2-7,-,TGCGCCAGCAGCTTGGCTCCAGGGGTTTCCGGCGAGCAGTACTTC,CASSLAPGVSGEQYF
TRBV6-1,TRBD1,TRBJ1-2,-,TGTGCCAGCAGCGAAAGGGCAGGGGGCGCCAACTATGGCTACACCTTC,CASSERAGGANYGYTF
TRBV4-1,TRBD1,TRBJ2-1,-,TGCGCCAGCAGCCAAGGGGACAGGGGATGGGATGAGCAGTTCTTC,CASSQGDRGWDEQFF
TRBV5-4,-,TRBJ1-2,few,TGTGCCAGCAGTCAAACTGGGGGGGCGCGAGGCTACACCTTC,CASSQTGGARGYTF
TRBV21-1,-,TRBJ1-5,-,-,CASANWQRTGGYRCNQPQHF
TRBV10-3,-,TRBJ1-5,few,TGTGCCATCAGTGAGGGAACCAATCAGCCCCAGCATTTT,CAISEGTNQPQHF
TRBV2,TRBD1,TRBJ2-2,-,TGTGCCAGCGGTACCACGACAGGGTCGACCGGGGAGCTGTTTTTT,CASGTTTGSTGELFF
TRBV29-1,-,TRBJ2-5,-,TGCAGCGGGGGGCAGGAAGAGACCCAGTACTTC,CSGGQEETQYF
TRBV29-1,TRBD1,TRBJ2-4,-,TGCAGCGTTGATTTAGGGGGCCAAAGCGGAAACATTCAGTACTTC,CSVDLGGQSGNIQYF
TRBV5-1,-,TRBJ2-3,-,TGCGCCAGCAGCTATGGAGGGGCTGATACGCAGTATTTT,CASSYGGADTQYF
TRBV10-3,TRBD1,TRBJ2-3,-,TGTGCCATCGCCCGGGACAGGAACACAGATACGCAGTATTTT,CAIARDRNTDTQYF
TRBV2,TRBD1,TRBJ1-1,-,TGTGCCAGCAGTGAGCAGGGGGCAGGAGCTTTCTTT,CASSEQGAGAFF
TRBV18,-,TRBJ1-1,-,TGTGCCAGCTCACCTCAGGTTATGAACACTGAAGCTTTCTTT,CASSPQVMNTEAFF
TRBV5-6,TRBD1,TRBJ1-2,few,TGTGCCAGCAGCTCCCCCGACAGGGGGTTCTATGGCTACACCTTC,CASSSPDRGFYGYTF
TRBV6-6,-,TRBJ2-1,-,TGTGCCAGCAGTTACCAAGCGGAATCCTACAATGAGCAGTTCTTC,CASSYQAESYNEQFF
TRBV5-4,TRBD2,TRBJ2-7,-,TGTGCCAGCAGCCCAGAGCCTAGCGGGGGCTTCTACGAGCAGTACTTC,CASSPEPSGGFYEQYF
TRBV9,-,TRBJ1-3,few,TGTGCCAGCAGCGTAAGGTCAGGCTCTGGAAACACCATATATTTT,CASSVRSGSGNTIYF
TRBV7-9,TRBD1,TRBJ2-1,once,TGTGCCAGCAGCTTTGCTCCCGGGACAGGGAGCGAGCAGTTCTTC,CASSFAPGTGSEQFF
TRBV10-3,-,TRBJ1-2,-,TGTGCCATCAGGGGCGGGACACTCTATGGCTACACCTTC,CAIRGGTLYGYTF
TRBV15,-,TRBJ1-2,-,TGTGCCACCAGCAGAGATAACAGGTTGGGAGGCTACACCTTC,CATSRDNRLGGYTF
TRBV10-3,TRBD1,TRBJ2-7,-,TGTGCCACCGATCTTGACGACAGGGGAATTCCCTACGAGCAGTACTTC,CATDLDDRGIPYEQYF
TRBV6-5,TRBD1,TRBJ1-1,-,TGTGCCAGCAGGGGGACAGGGGTAAACACTGAAGCTTTCTTT,CASRGTGVNTEAFF
TRBV15,-,TRBJ1-2,once,TGTGCCACCAGTGAACGTCTTGGGGCAGGGGAGGATGGCTACACCTTC,CATSERLGAGEDGYTF
TRBV3-1/TRBV3-2,-,TRBJ2-1,few,TGTGCCAGCAGCCGGGGGCCCATCCTAGCCAGCGATGAGCAGTTCTTC,CASSRGPILASDEQFF
TRBV4-1,-,TRBJ2-5,-,TGCGCCAGCAGCCAAGATAATTCGGAGACCCAGTACTTC,CASSQDNSETQYF
TRBV7-2,-,TRBJ1-4,few,TGTGCCAGCAGGCGCGGTGGGCTGGGAATAACTAATGAAAAACTGTTTTTT,CASRRGGLGITNEKLFF
TRBV14,-,TRBJ1-1,-,TGTGCCAGCAGCCAACTTAGGACCACTGAAGCTTTCTTT,CASSQLRTTEAFF
TRBV11-2,-,TRBJ2-5,-,TGTGCCAGCACCTGGCAGAGGAAAGAGACCCAGTACTTC,CASTWQRKETQYF
TRBV5-1,-,TRBJ1-3,-,TGCGCCAGCAGCCCCGTTGGGGGGGGAGGAAACACCATATATTTT,CASSPVGGGGNTIYF
TRBV5-1,-,TRBJ1-4,-,TGCGCCAGCAATCAAGGGGCTAATGAAAAACTGTTTTTT,CASNQGANEKLFF
TRBV5-1,-,TRBJ2-3,-,TGCGCCAGCAGCTTACCGACGGGGAGCACAGATACGCAGTATTTT,CASSLPTGSTDTQYF
TRBV6-6,TRBD2,TRBJ2-2,-,TGTGCCAGCAGTCCGAATAAACTCCTTAGCGGGAGATACACCGGGGAGCTGTTTTTT,CASSPNKLLSGRYTGELFF
TRBV6-2/TRBV6-3,-,TRBJ2-1,-,TGTGCCAGCAGTTATGGGAGCTCCTACAATGAGCAGTTCTTC,CASSYGSSYNEQFF
TRBV2,TRBD2,TRBJ2-1,-,TGTGCCAGCAGTGAACCCTTGGCGGGGGTTGTGCAGTTCTTC,CASSEPLAGVVQFF
TRBV5-4,-,TRBJ1-6,-,TGTGCCAGCAGGTGGTCTGAGGTTTATAATTCACCCCTCCACTTT,CASRWSEVYNSPLHF
TRBV5-6,TRBD1,TRBJ1-1,once,TGTGCCAGCTCCCAGGGGGGTTCCGCTGAAGCTTTCTTT,CASSQGGSAEAFF
TRBV6-1,TRBD1,TRBJ2-7,-,TGTGCCAGCAGTGACCGAGGGGGCCGCGAGCAGTACTTC,CASSDRGGREQYF
TRBV19,-,TRBJ1-2,-,TGTGCCAGTATTACGGGCAGGGGAGCTGGCTACACCTTC,CASITGRGAGYTF
TRBV7-9,-,TRBJ2-7,few,TGTGCCAGCAGCTCTCCAGTTTCTACGGACGAGCAGTACTTC,CASSSPVSTDEQYF
TRBV3-1/TRBV3-2,-,TRBJ2-7,-,TGTGCCAGCAGCCAAAGTGAGAAATTGGAACACGAGCAGTACTTC,CASSQSEKLEHEQYF
TRBV10-3,-,TRBJ2-2,-,TGTGCCATCAGTGAGTCTACGGATCCCACCGGGGAGCTGTTTTTT,CAISESTDPTGELFF
TRBV9,-,TRBJ1-6,-,TGTGCCAGCAGCGTAGGGGTCGACGGTAGGGATTCACCCCTCCACTTT,CASSVGVDGRDSPLHF
TRBV6-1,-,TRBJ2-3,-,TGTGCCAGCAGTGAGGCTCCCGGGCGAAAGTGGGGCACAGATACGCAGTATTTT,CASSEAPGRKWGTDTQYF
TRBV6-4,-,TRBJ1-1,-,TGTGCCAGCAGTGACTCAAAGAACACTGAAGCTTTCTTT,CASSDSKNTEAFF
TRBV6-1,-,TRBJ2-5,once,TGTGCCAGCAGTGAAAGGGGGACGGAGACCCAGTACTTC,CASSERGTETQYF
TRBV5-6,-,TRBJ2-1,few,TGTGCCAGCAGCTTGTCCTATGAGCAGTTCTTC,CASSLSYEQFF
TRBV5-4,-,TRBJ1-1,-,TGTGCCAGCAGCGCAAAACAGGGCGCTGAAGCTTTCTTT,CASSAKQGAEAFF
TRBV5-1,-,TRBJ2-3,-,TGCGCCAGCAGCAGGGACCTGGCGAGCACAGATACGCAGTATTTT,CASSRDLASTDTQYF
TRBV7-9,-,TRBJ2-2,-,TGTGCCAGCAGCTTTGGGGATAGTTCGGAGCTGTTTTTT,CASSFGDSSELFF
TRBV6-2/TRBV6-3,TRBD2,TRBJ2-3,once,TGTGCCAGCAGTTACACCAAGGCGGGAGGAGGCACAGATACGCAGTATTTT,CASSYTKAGGGTDTQYF
TRBV4-2,TRBD2,TRBJ2-1,-,TGTGCCAGCAGCCAAGATCAGAAAAGGACTAGCGGGAACCTCTTC,CASSQDQKRTSGNLF
TRBV9,TRBD2,TRBJ2-1,-,TGTGCCAGCAGCGTACGGGGGGGCCTCTACAATGAGCAGTTCTTC,CASSVRGGLYNEQFF
TRBV11-2,-,TRBJ2-3,-,TGTGCCAGCACCCAAGATTCAGATACGCAGTATTTT,CASTQDSDTQYF
TRBV19,TRBD1,TRBJ1-5,-,TGTGCCAGTAGTGACAGGGGGTCCGGCAATCAGCCCCAGCATTTT,CASSDRGSGNQPQHF
TRBV15,-,TRBJ2-6,-,TGTGCCACCAGCAGAGATACAGACTCTGGGGCCAACGTCCTGACTTTC,CATSRDTDSGANVLTF